This T cell receptor (beta chain) comes out of a study of Ad26.COV2.S vaccination and SARS-CoV-2 variants. About the study: Once or twice, 56 days apart, Ad26.COV2.S was delivered intramuscularly.

Data came from immunoSEQ multiplex PCR; TCRdb stores just in-frame clones and leaves some out. The sample includes approximately 350,000 clones, about four fifths of them seen just once. Germline assignment: CDR1 SGHDN and CDR2 FVKESK. V was clipped by 0 bases and J by 4 bases, with 15 bases between them. The CDR3 totals 16 residues. Treatment reported: some 20 received Ad26.COV2.S at low or high dose, single or two shots; five or six received placebo; per-sample allocation not given. All samples were drawn on day 63, counting from the first vaccine or placebo injection. An 18-55-year-old adult in Boston served as donor.

The material sequenced was peripheral blood, taken in a trial of Ad26.COV2.S vaccine versus placebo. The TCR comes from a person between 18 and 59 years old who received the Ad26.COV2.S COVID-19 vaccine or a placebo. The genes are TRBV14 and TRBJ2-5; D possibly corresponds to TRBD2 (6 bases). The CDR3, as DNA: TGTGCCAGCAGCCAAGATCGGTGGAGGGGACTAGAGACCCAGTACTTC. This sequence encodes CASSQDRWRGLETQYF.